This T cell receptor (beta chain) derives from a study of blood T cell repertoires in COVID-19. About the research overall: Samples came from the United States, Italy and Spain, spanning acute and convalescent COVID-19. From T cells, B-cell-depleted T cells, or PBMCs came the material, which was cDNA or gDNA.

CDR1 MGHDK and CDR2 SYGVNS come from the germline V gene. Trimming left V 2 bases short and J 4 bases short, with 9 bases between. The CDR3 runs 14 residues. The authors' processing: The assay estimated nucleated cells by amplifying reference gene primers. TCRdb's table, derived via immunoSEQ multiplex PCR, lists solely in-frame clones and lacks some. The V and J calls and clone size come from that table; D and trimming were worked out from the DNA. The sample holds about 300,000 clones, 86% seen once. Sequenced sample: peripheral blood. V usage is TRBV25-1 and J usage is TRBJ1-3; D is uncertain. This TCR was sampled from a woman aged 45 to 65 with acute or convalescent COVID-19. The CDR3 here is CASSEGGIGNTIYF. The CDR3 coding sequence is TGTGCCAGCAGTGAAGGAGGGATCGGAAACACCATATATTTT.